The subject of this entry is one TCR beta chain. Antigen specificity is unknown. TCRdb's copy holds only in-frame clones and misses some; the assay was immunoSEQ multiplex PCR. The sample has about 70,000 clones; around 78% are singletons. The CDR3 is 14 amino acids. V dropped 8 bases and J dropped 4; count of bases not matched to a gene: 6. Germline assignment: CDR1 SNHLY and CDR2 FYNNEI. This record comes from a study of OX40 agonist ivuxolimab in advanced cancers. Study-wide findings and caveats: Circulating CD4+ and CD8+ T cells showed clonal expansion by week 6 at 0.1 to 3.0 mg/kg.

This rearrangement joins TRBV2 to TRBJ2-3; 10 bases are shared with TRBD1. Source: CD4+ or CD8+ T cells sorted from blood, taken in a trial of the OX40 agonist ivuxolimab. The TCR originated in an adult with an advanced solid tumor such as melanoma, head and neck, liver or kidney cancer. The CDR3 is CASGKDRGPDTQYF. The DNA for the CDR3 is TGTGCCAGCGGGAAAGACAGGGGGCCAGATACGCAGTATTTT.